Listed here are 10 T cell receptor beta chains from one sample, sequenced in a study of blood T cell repertoires in COVID-19. Method: immunoSEQ multiplex PCR; TCRdb's copy keeps in-frame clones and lacks some. The sample includes about 230,000 clones, around 90% of them seen just once. The sample consisted of PBMCs or T cells enriched from blood (not recorded which). The source is a woman aged 25 to 39 who had been exposed to COVID-19.

The CDR3 nucleotides read TGTGCCAGCAGCCCTAAGGGGACTAGCGGGAGAGATACGCAGTATTTT. This sequence encodes CASSPKGTSGRDTQYF. The chain joins TRBV3-1 (or the pseudogene TRBV3-2) to TRBJ2-3, with TRBD2 matching over 14 bases. The V gene's germline CDR1 is LGHDT and CDR2 YNNKEL (reference sequence). Losses at the gene ends were 4 bases for V and 5 bases for J; bases not matched to a gene: 5. CDR3 length equals 16 residues.

The chain joins TRBV3-1 (or the pseudogene TRBV3-2) to TRBJ2-7; TRBD1 matches 12 bases. The CDR3 is 15 residues long. Germline CDR1 and CDR2: LGHDT and YNNKEL (reference sequence). Trimming took 3 bases from V and 5 from J; bases not matched to a gene: 5. CDR3 in amino acids: CASSQSGTGGHEQYF. Written as DNA, the CDR3 is TGTGCCAGCAGCCAGTCCGGGACAGGGGGCCACGAGCAGTACTTC.

The chain combines TRBV2 with TRBJ2-2, with D unresolved. V was trimmed by 5 bases and J by 1 base, leaving 8 bases between them. Germline V gene sequence: CDR1 SNHLY, CDR2 FYNNEI. The CDR3 is made up of 14 amino acids. The CDR3 is CASSLKQNTGELFF. The CDR3 nucleotides read TGTGCCAGCAGTTTGAAACAGAACACCGGGGAGCTGTTTTTT.

The chain uses TRBV5-5 and TRBJ1-1; TRBD1 aligns across 7 bases. The CDR3 runs to 16 residues. Germline V gene sequence: CDR1 SGHKS, CDR2 YYEKEE (reference sequence). J was trimmed by 0 bases and V by 7 bases; bases with no gene match: 12. In nucleotides, the CDR3 is TGTGCCAGCGGTGGGGTTACGACAGGGATGAACACTGAAGCTTTCTTT. Translated, it gives CASGGVTTGMNTEAFF.

V gene TRBV5-1 combines with J gene TRBJ2-1; 11 nucleotides line up with TRBD2. CDR1 and CDR2 from the germline V gene are SGHRS and YFSETQ. With V trimmed by 2 bases and J by 5 bases, 9 bases remained unmatched. The CDR3 consists of 17 residues. CDR3 protein: CASSLLAGVGANNEQFF. In nucleotides, the CDR3 is TGCGCCAGCAGCTTACTAGCGGGAGTTGGAGCTAACAATGAGCAGTTCTTC.

This chain uses TRBV19 with TRBJ1-6, with 9 bases identical to TRBD1. The CDR3 runs to 16 residues. V lost 6 bases and J lost 7; bases outside the gene matches: 10. Germline CDR1 is LNHDA and CDR2 is SQIVND (reference sequence). The CDR3 DNA is TGTGCCAGTAGCCCACAGGGGGCTCTCGGCAATTCACCCCTCCACTTT. Translating it yields CASSPQGALGNSPLHF.

V usage is TRBV7-9 and J usage is TRBJ1-2; no reliable D call. The CDR3 covers 15 residues. V was pared by 4 bases and J by 4 bases, with 16 bases between. Germline V gives CDR1 SEHNR, CDR2 FQNEAQ (reference sequence). Here the CDR3 DNA reads TGTGCCAGCAGCTCCCCCGGCGGTGGCGGCTATGGCTACACCTTC. Protein: CASSSPGGGGYGYTF.

The chain uses TRBV7-3 and TRBJ1-1; D is possibly TRBD1 (6 bases). The CDR3 extends over 14 amino acids. From germline, CDR1 is SGHTA and CDR2 FQGTGA. V was cut by 3 bases and J by 4 bases, with 12 bases left in between. The DNA for the CDR3 is TGTGCCAGCAGCTTGGGGGCGAGGGGCACTGAAGCTTTCTTT. The encoded protein is CASSLGARGTEAFF. Drawing the rest from reference TRBV7-3 and TRBJ1-1, the complete variable domain is GAGVSQTPSNKVTEKGKYVELRCDPISGHTALYWYRQSLGQGPEFLIYFQGTGAADDSGLPNDRFFAVRPEGSVSTLKIQRTERGDSAVYLCASSLGARGTEAFFGQGTRLTVV.

This clone showed up just a few times. The rearrangement joins TRBV15 to TRBJ1-5, with 11 bases fitting TRBD1. The V segment lost 1 base and the J segment 5 bases; nucleotides outside the gene matches: 4. The CDR3 contains 16 residues. From germline, CDR1 is LNHNV and CDR2 YYDKDF (reference sequence). CDR3 sequence reads: CATSRGTGGIDQPQHF. CDR3 nucleotides: TGTGCCACCAGCAGAGGGACAGGGGGCATTGATCAGCCCCAGCATTTT.

This chain uses TRBV14 with TRBJ2-1, with D possibly TRBD2 on 6 matching bases. The length of the CDR3 is 20 residues. CDR1 SGHDN and CDR2 FVKESK come from the germline V gene. The V gene lost 2 bases and the J gene lost 0 bases, with 23 bases spanning the gap. The CDR3 sequence is CASSQKGAGIISSSYNEQFF. The CDR3 bases are TGTGCCAGCAGCCAAAAAGGGGCGGGGATAATATCGAGCTCCTACAATGAGCAGTTCTTC. The whole variable domain, remainder taken from reference TRBV14 and TRBJ2-1, is EAGVTQFPSHSVIEKGQTVTLRCDPISGHDNLYWYRRVMGKEIKFLLHFVKESKQDESGMPNNRFLAERTGGTYSTLKVQPAELEDSGVYFCASSQKGAGIISSSYNEQFFGPGTRLTVL.